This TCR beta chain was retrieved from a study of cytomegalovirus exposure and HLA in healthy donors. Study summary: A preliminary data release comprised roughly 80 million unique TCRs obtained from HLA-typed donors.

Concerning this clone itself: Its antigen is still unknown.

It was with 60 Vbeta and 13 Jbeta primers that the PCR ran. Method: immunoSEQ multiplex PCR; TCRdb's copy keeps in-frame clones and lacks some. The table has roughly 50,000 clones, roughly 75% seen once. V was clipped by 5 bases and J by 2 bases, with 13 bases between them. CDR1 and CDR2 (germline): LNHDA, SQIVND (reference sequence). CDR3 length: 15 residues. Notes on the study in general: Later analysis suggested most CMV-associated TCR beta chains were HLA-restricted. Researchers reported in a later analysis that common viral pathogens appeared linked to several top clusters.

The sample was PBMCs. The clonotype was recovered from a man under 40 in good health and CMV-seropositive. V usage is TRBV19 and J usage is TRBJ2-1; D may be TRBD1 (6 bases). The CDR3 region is CASSGPGQPYNEQFF. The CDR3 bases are TGTGCCAGTAGTGGTCCCGGACAGCCCTACAATGAGCAGTTCTTC.